The 20 T cell receptor beta chains reported below all come from one sample, sequenced in a study of CD8+CD57+ T cells in acquired aplastic anemia. TCR beta VDJ and CDR3 profiling used genomic DNA as template. Each CDR3 protein gets one entry after TCRdb re-called the reads with MiXCR. The sample shows some 120,000 distinct CDR3 sequences, about 48% of them seen only once. The specimen was sorted CD4+, CD8+, or CD8+CD57+ T cells (not recorded which) from PBMCs. These receptors originate from a human donor in good health, serving as a control.

The V gene is TRBV11-2, the J gene TRBJ2-1; TRBD1 is a possible D gene (5 bases). V was trimmed by 5 bases and J by 5 bases, leaving 16 bases between them. The CDR3 has 15 amino acids. Germline-derived CDR1 and CDR2 are SGHAT and FQNNGV. CDR3 in amino acids: CASSIDSLRDNEQFF. In DNA form, the CDR3 reads TGTGCCAGCAGCATTGACAGCCTTAGAGACAATGAGCAGTTCTTC.

The rearrangement links TRBV19 to TRBJ2-7; D may be TRBD2 (6 bases). V shed 8 bases and J shed 2 bases, with 19 bases lying between them. CDR1 is LNHDA, CDR2 SQIVND, per germline (reference sequence). This CDR3 comprises 15 residues. The chain's CDR3 is CASASPQGLTYEQYF. The CDR3 nucleotides are TGTGCCAGTGCTAGTCCGCAGGGACTGACCTACGAGCAGTACTTC.

The genes are TRBV6-5 and TRBJ1-6; the match to TRBD1 covers 7 bases. This CDR3 is built from 14 residues. After removal of 4 bases from V and 10 bases from J, the junction contained 7 bases not matched to a gene. Looked up from germline, CDR1 is MNHEY and CDR2 is SVGAGI. The CDR3 nucleotides read TGTGCCAGCAGTTCCCCGGGACAGAACTCACCCCTCCACTTT. Amino acid sequence: CASSSPGQNSPLHF.

This clonotype was observed at least ten times. The gene calls are TRBV12-3 or TRBV12-4 and TRBJ2-2; D is perhaps TRBD1 (8 bases). V was trimmed by 6 bases and J by 7 bases, leaving 18 bases between them. This CDR3 comprises 15 residues. CDR3 nucleotide sequence: TGTGCCAGCAGCCCATGGACAGGGAGGGGCGGGGAGCTGTTTTTT. Translating it yields CASSPWTGRGGELFF.

This sequence joins TRBV12-3 or TRBV12-4 and TRBJ1-2, with D possibly being TRBD1 (5 bases). V gave up 1 base and J gave up 11 bases, with 14 bases separating them. This CDR3 spans 13 amino acids. CDR3 in DNA: TGTGCCAGCAGTTTAGGTCCGGGGGACCGTTACACCTTC. Its translation: CASSLGPGDRYTF.

This clonotype has only a few counts. This chain links TRBV5-1 with TRBJ1-1; D uncertain. Germline V lookup: CDR1 SGHRS, CDR2 YFSETQ. V lost 4 bases and J 2 bases, leaving 12 bases between the germline ends. The CDR3 runs to 14 residues. DNA of the CDR3: TGCGCCAGCAGCGATTACAGCATCAACACTGAAGCTTTCTTT. Translation: CASSDYSINTEAFF.

This clonotype has a count of ten or more. This sequence joins TRBV27 and TRBJ1-6; the D gene is possibly TRBD1 (6 bases). The CDR3 runs to 14 residues. Trimming removed 7 bases at V and 8 bases at J, with 15 bases between. The germline gives CDR1 MNHEY, CDR2 SMNVEV (reference sequence). In nucleotides, the CDR3 is TGTGCCAGCACCTCACAGGGTCTCCATTCACCCCTCCACTTT. This encodes CASTSQGLHSPLHF.

This chain uses TRBV18 with TRBJ2-7, with TRBD2 matching 10 bases. The CDR3 covers 16 residues. Looked up from germline, CDR1 is KGHSH and CDR2 is LQKENI. V was pared by 2 bases and J by 1 base, with 5 bases of the junction left unmatched. The CDR3 reads CASSPRPSGGSYEQYF. Written as DNA, the CDR3 is TGTGCCAGCTCACCAAGGCCTAGCGGGGGATCCTACGAGCAGTACTTC.

This clonotype was seen many times. The genes are TRBV7-2 and TRBJ1-2; the D is unclear. V dropped 0 bases and J dropped 4 bases, with 12 bases sitting between them. Looked up from germline, CDR1 is SGHTA and CDR2 is FQGNSA. The CDR3 totals 15 residues. The DNA for the CDR3 is TGTGCCAGCAGCTTAGCGCTAGCGTCGGGCTATGGCTACACCTTC. Translation: CASSLALASGYGYTF.

This chain connects TRBV6-2 or TRBV6-3 to TRBJ2-3, with a possible D match to TRBD1 (5 bases). Per germline, CDR1 MNHEY and CDR2 SVGEGT. V lost 1 base and J lost 7, with 18 bases in between. This CDR3 is built from 16 residues. In DNA form, the CDR3 reads TGTGCCAGCAGTTACTTAGTTCCGGCCCACAGGTATACGCAGTATTTT. Protein product: CASSYLVPAHRYTQYF.

The V and J genes are TRBV2 and TRBJ2-1; 7 nucleotides align to TRBD2. CDR3 length equals 15 residues. Germline CDR1 and CDR2: SNHLY and FYNNEI. V was pared by 4 bases and J by 4 bases, with 7 bases of the junction left unmatched. CDR3 in amino acids: CASSGGGGGYNEQFF. The CDR3 DNA sequence: TGTGCCAGCAGTGGGGGCGGGGGAGGGTACAATGAGCAGTTCTTC.

The gene calls are TRBV29-1 and TRBJ2-7; D is undetermined. The V end was cut by 0 bases, the J end by 1 base, with 7 bases between. CDR1 and CDR2 from the germline V gene are SQVTM and ANQGSEA. CDR3 length: 13 residues. DNA for the CDR3: TGCAGCGTTGAAGATCTCCGGTCCTACGAGCAGTACTTC. This translates into CSVEDLRSYEQYF.

The chain carries TRBV19 and TRBJ2-7, with 8 bases fitting TRBD1. Trimming removed 0 bases from V and 7 bases from J; junction bases left unmatched: 14. CDR3 size: 17 residues. CDR1 is LNHDA, CDR2 SQIVND, per germline (reference sequence). The CDR3 spells CASSIDRGTGTHPEQYF. In nucleotides, the CDR3 is TGTGCCAGTAGTATAGATCGTGGGACAGGAACACACCCTGAGCAGTACTTC.

This clonotype has just one count. The gene calls are TRBV2 and TRBJ2-7, with D possibly matching TRBD1 (6 bases). CDR1 and CDR2 from the germline V gene are SNHLY and FYNNEI. V lost 7 bases, J lost 6 bases, and 22 bases lay in between. The CDR3 covers 15 residues. Here the CDR3 reads CASIQGGIRKGEQYF. The DNA for the CDR3 is TGTGCCAGCATTCAAGGGGGAATTCGGAAAGGCGAGCAGTACTTC.

The chain uses TRBV19 and TRBJ1-2; no firm D call. Germline CDR1 is LNHDA and CDR2 is SQIVND (reference sequence). Trimming took off 3 bases at V and 1 base at J, with 9 bases between the two ends. CDR3 size: 14 residues. CDR3 loop: CASSMGRRNYGYTF. The CDR3 nucleotides are TGTGCCAGTAGTATGGGCAGGCGTAACTATGGCTACACCTTC.

This clonotype was counted ten times or more. This sequence joins TRBV6-2 or TRBV6-3 and TRBJ2-3, with no clear D. The germline V gene has CDR1 MNHEY and CDR2 SVGEGT. Trimming removed 0 bases from V and 3 bases from J, with 13 bases in between. CDR3 length equals 16 residues. This CDR3 is CASSYSTWLETDTQYF. For the CDR3, the DNA is TGTGCCAGCAGTTACTCGACGTGGCTAGAGACAGATACGCAGTATTTT.

Ten or more counts support this clonotype. This sequence joins TRBV4-1 and TRBJ1-3; unclear D gene. The CDR3 is 16 residues long. Trimming cost V 0 bases and J 3 bases, with 12 bases left between them. Germline CDR1 is MGHRA and CDR2 is YSYEKL. CDR3 sequence reads: CASSQDVIGVGNTIYF. Here the CDR3 DNA reads TGCGCCAGCAGCCAAGATGTCATCGGGGTTGGAAACACCATATATTTT.

The chain couples TRBV10-2 to TRBJ1-3, with TRBD1 matching over 7 bases. The CDR3 extends over 14 amino acids. Germline lookup yields CDR1 WSHSY and CDR2 SAAADI. V lost 3 bases to trimming and J lost 6 bases; unmatched junction nucleotides: 5. CDR3 loop: CASSDPGQLNTIYF. In DNA form, the CDR3 reads TGCGCCAGCAGTGACCCGGGACAGCTAAACACCATATATTTT.

This clonotype was counted ten times or more. This chain uses TRBV6-1 with TRBJ2-1; TRBD2 matches 11 bases. With V trimmed by 4 bases and J by 6 bases, 5 bases remained unmatched. Germline values: CDR1 MNHNS, CDR2 SASEGT. The CDR3 has 15 amino acids. The CDR3 here is CASSAQGLAGNEQFF. The CDR3 DNA reads as TGTGCCAGCAGTGCCCAAGGACTAGCGGGCAATGAGCAGTTCTTC.

This chain connects TRBV7-2 to TRBJ1-4; D not resolved. The CDR3 covers 13 residues. Germline V CDR1 and CDR2: SGHTA, FQGNSA. Trimming shortened V by 2 bases and J by 4 bases, and 5 bases separated the two germline ends. CDR3 bases: TGTGCCAGCAGCTTACCGAGTAATGAAAAACTGTTTTTT. This translates into CASSLPSNEKLFF.